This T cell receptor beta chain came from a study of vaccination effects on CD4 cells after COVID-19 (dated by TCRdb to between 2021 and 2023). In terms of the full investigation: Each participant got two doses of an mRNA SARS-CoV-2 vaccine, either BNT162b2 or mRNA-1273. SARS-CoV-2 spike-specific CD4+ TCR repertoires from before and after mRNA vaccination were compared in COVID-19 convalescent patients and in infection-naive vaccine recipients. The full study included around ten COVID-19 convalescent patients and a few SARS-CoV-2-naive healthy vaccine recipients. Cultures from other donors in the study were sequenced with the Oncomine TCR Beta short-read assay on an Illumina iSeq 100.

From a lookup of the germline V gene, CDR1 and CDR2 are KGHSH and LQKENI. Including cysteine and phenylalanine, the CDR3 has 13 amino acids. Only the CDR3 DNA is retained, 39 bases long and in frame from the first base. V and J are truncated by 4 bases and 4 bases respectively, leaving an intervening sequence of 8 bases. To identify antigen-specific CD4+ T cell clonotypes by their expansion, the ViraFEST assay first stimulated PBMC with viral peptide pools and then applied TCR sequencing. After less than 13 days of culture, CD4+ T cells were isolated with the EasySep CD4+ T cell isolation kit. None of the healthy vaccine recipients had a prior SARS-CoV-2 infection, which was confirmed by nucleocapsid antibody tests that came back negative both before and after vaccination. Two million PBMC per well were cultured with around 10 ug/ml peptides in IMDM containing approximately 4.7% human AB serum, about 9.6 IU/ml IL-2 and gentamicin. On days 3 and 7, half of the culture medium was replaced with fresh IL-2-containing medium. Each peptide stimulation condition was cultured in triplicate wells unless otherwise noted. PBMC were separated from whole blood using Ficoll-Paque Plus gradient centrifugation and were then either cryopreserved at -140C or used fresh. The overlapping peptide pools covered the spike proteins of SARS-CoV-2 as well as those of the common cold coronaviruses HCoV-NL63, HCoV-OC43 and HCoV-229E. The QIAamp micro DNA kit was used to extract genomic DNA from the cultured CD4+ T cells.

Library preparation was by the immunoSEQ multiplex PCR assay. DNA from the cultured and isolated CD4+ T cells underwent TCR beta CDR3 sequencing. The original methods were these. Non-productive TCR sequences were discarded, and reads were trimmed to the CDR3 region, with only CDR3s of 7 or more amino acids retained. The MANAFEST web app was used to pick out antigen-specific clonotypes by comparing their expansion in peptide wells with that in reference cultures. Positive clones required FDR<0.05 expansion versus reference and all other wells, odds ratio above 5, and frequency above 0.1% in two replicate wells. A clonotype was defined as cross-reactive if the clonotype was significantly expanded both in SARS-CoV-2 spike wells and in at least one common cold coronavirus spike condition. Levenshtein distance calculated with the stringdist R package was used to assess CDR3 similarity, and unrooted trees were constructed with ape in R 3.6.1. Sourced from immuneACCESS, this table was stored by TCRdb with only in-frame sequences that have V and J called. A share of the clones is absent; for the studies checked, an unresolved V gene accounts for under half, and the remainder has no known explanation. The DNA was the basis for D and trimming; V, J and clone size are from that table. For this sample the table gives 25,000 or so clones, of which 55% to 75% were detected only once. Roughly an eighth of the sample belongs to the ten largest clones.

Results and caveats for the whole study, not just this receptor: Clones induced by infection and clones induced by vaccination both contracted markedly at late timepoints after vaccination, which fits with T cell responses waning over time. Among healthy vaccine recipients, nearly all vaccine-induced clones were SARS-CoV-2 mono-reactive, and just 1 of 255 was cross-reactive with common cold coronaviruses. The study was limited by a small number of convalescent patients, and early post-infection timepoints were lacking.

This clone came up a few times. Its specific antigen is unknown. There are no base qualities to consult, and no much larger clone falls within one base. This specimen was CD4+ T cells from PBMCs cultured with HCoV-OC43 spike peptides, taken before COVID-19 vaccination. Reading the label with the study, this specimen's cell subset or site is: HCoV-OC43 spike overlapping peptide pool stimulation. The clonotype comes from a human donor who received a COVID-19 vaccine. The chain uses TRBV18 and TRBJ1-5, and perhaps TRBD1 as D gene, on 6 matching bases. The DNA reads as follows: TGTGCCAGCTCACGGACAGAGAATCAGCCCCAGCATTTT. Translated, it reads CASSRTENQPQHF.